One sample yielded the 13 T cell receptor beta chains listed below, sequenced in a study of shared clonotypes between healthy human individuals (dated by TCRdb to the early 2020s). The library relied on the immunoSEQ multiplex PCR assay. TCRdb obtained this table from immuneACCESS and retained in-frame rearrangements with V and J assigned. These tables miss some clones; where compared with another copy, unresolved V genes account for less than half of the shortfall, and the remainder is unexplained. In all, the sample holds around 1,000,000 clones, and 60% to 80% of those were seen once. More than 0.85% of the sample is held by the ten biggest clonotypes. Sequenced sample: memory CD4+ T cells from PBMCs. Explained via the paper, the cell subset or site label denotes: CD45RA-negative fraction. These receptor sequences come from a young man in good health. Some clones in this sample may be carry-over from other donors' samples.

Concerning this clone: A far larger clone is just one base off, so this is likely a read error. The sample has other DNA sequences that encode this CDR3 too. The rearrangement joins TRBV2 to TRBJ2-3; unclear D gene. Trimming pared 2 bases from V and 3 bases from J, leaving 0 bases between. There are 11 residues in the CDR3. The germline V gene has CDR1 SNHLY and CDR2 FYNNEI. CDR3 in amino acids: CASSETDTQYF. CDR3 DNA: TGTGCCAGCAGTGAAACAGATACGCAGTATTTT.

The rearrangement uses TRBV7-9 and TRBJ2-1; D perhaps matches TRBD1 (5 bases). In germline, CDR1 is SEHNR, CDR2 FQNEAQ (reference sequence). CDR3 length: 14 residues. The V and J ends lost 5 bases and 7 bases respectively, with 15 bases between them. The CDR3 nucleotides are TGTGCCAGCAGCACGGAGACAGTTTATAATGAGCAGTTCTTC. It specifies CASSTETVYNEQFF.

This chain uses TRBV28 with TRBJ2-7; 7 nucleotides agree with TRBD2. From germline, CDR1 is MDHEN and CDR2 SYDVKM. The junction had 14 bases not matched to a gene; V was cut back by 5 bases and J by 4 bases. This CDR3 region has 16 residues. CDR3 amino acids: CASSTARLAVIYEQYF. The CDR3 DNA is TGTGCCAGCAGTACGGCCCGACTAGCCGTCATTTACGAGCAGTACTTC.

This clone appeared once. CDR3 nucleotide sequence: TGTGCCAGCTCACCATTCGGGGTAGCACGCACAGATACGCAGTATTTT. The encoded protein is CASSPFGVARTDTQYF. The rearrangement links TRBV18 to TRBJ2-3, with D possibly matching TRBD2 (5 bases). The germline CDR1 and CDR2 sequences are KGHSH and LQKENI. This CDR3 is built from 16 residues. The V end was cut by 2 bases, the J end by 1 base, with 13 bases between.

The table lists this clone with a few counts. J is TRBJ2-1 and V is TRBV7-3, with 9 bases aligning to TRBD1. Unmatched junction bases numbered 9, after V lost 5 bases and J lost 7 bases. The germline V gene has CDR1 SGHTA and CDR2 FQGTGA. CDR3 size: 15 residues. This CDR3 is CASSPPGQGINEQFF. The DNA for the CDR3 is TGTGCCAGCAGCCCCCCGGGACAGGGAATAAATGAGCAGTTCTTC.

The chain joins TRBV6-6 to TRBJ1-1; D is uncertain. Germline V gene data show CDR1 as MNHNY and CDR2 as SVGAGI (reference sequence). This CDR3 region has 11 residues. The ends were cut back, 7 bases at V and 6 bases at J, with 9 bases in the middle. The CDR3 bases are TGTGCCAGCAAGGGAGCCCCTGAAGCTTTCTTT. It yields the protein CASKGAPEAFF.

This clone was seen a single time. V and J are TRBV9 and TRBJ1-3; D remains unclear. V lost 0 bases and J 0 bases, leaving 10 bases between the germline ends. The CDR3 sequence is 16 residues long. From germline, CDR1 is SGDLS and CDR2 YYNGEE. The CDR3: CASSVAARSSGNTIYF. As DNA, the CDR3 is TGTGCCAGCAGCGTAGCTGCCCGCAGCTCTGGAAACACCATATATTTT.

The rearrangement links TRBV7-9 to TRBJ2-7, with D possibly TRBD1 on 6 matching bases. There are 15 residues in the CDR3. The V gene lost 5 bases and the J gene lost 4 bases, with 18 bases spanning the gap. Germline CDR1 reads SEHNR; CDR2 reads FQNEAQ (reference sequence). The CDR3 spells CASSDVRGFVYEQYF. The DNA of the CDR3 is TGTGCCAGCAGCGATGTCAGGGGTTTCGTGTACGAGCAGTACTTC.

This clone was recorded a few times. This chain links TRBV7-9 with TRBJ1-1, with D uncertain. Germline values: CDR1 SEHNR, CDR2 FQNEAQ (reference sequence). V lost 5 bases and J lost 1, with 8 bases in between. CDR3 length equals 13 residues. DNA for the CDR3: TGTGCCAGCAGCCCCGCACCGAACACTGAAGCTTTCTTT. The encoded protein is CASSPAPNTEAFF. The full variable domain, completed using reference TRBV7-9 and TRBJ1-1, is DTGVSQNPRHKITKRGQNVTFRCDPISEHNRLYWYRQTLGQGPEFLTYFQNEAQLEKSRLLSDRFSAERPKGSFSTLEIQRTEQGDSAMYLCASSPAPNTEAFFGQGTRLTVV.

For this clone: The sample has other DNA sequences that encode this CDR3 too. The genes are TRBV9 and TRBJ2-5, with D unresolved. V was trimmed by 2 bases and J by 5 bases, leaving 4 bases between them. The CDR3 is 11 amino acids. Germline V gene sequence: CDR1 SGDLS, CDR2 YYNGEE. In DNA, the CDR3 is TGTGCCAGCAGCGTTGCTGAGACCCAGTACTTC. Its protein is CASSVAETQYF.

This chain joins TRBV9 and TRBJ2-3, with D perhaps TRBD2 (6 bases). In germline, CDR1 is SGDLS, CDR2 YYNGEE. The CDR3 spans 17 residues. V was pared by 4 bases and J by 2 bases, with 20 bases between. In DNA form, the CDR3 reads TGTGCCAGCAGCCCTCAGAAGATCGGGGGTGACACAGATACGCAGTATTTT. Translation gives CASSPQKIGGDTDTQYF.

The chain uses TRBV11-1 and TRBJ2-7; D is perhaps TRBD1 or TRBD2 (6 bases each). CDR3 length: 16 residues. Germline CDR1 reads SGHAT; CDR2 reads FQDESV (reference sequence). V was cut by 1 base and J by 2 bases, with 15 bases left in between. The CDR3 sequence: CASSLVEGGRPYEQYF. CDR3 nucleotide sequence: TGTGCCAGCAGCTTAGTAGAGGGGGGCCGCCCCTACGAGCAGTACTTC.

This chain links TRBV23-1 with TRBJ2-7, with D uncertain. TRBV23-1 is marked as an open reading frame, function uncertain. This CDR3 spans 11 amino acids. Trimming removed 2 bases from V and 5 bases from J, with 4 bases in between. The CDR3 loop reads CASSQGDEQYF. Written as DNA, the CDR3 is TGCGCCAGCAGTCAAGGAGACGAGCAGTACTTC.